The text below deals with one T cell receptor (beta chain). The target of this receptor is not known. Base-call qualities are not available, and no considerably larger clone is one nucleotide away. TCRbeta CDR3 regions were amplified from genomic DNA using the immunoSEQ Assay, a bias-controlled multiplex PCR. On the authors' methods: Nucleated cell counts per sample were estimated from amplification of reference gene primers within the assay. To quantify the absolute abundance of each unique TCRbeta CDR3 rearrangement, sequence reads were collapsed and filtered. For each sample, productive Simpson clonality was calculated as the square root of Simpson's diversity index over productive rearrangements. TCRdb provides this immuneACCESS table in a form limited to in-frame rearrangements. Some clones are lacking; in checked studies, under half of them reflect an unresolved V gene, and why the rest are absent is not known. The V and J calls and clone size come from that table; D and trimming were worked out from the DNA. The sample yields around 230,000 clones; about 91% were counted once. 2.5% of the sample comes from the top ten.

This sample was taken from a study of blood T cell repertoires in COVID-19 (dated by TCRdb to 2019 to 2021). Concerning the study at large: Samples covering the acute and convalescent phases of COVID-19 were provided by collaborators in the United States, Italy and Spain. The prospective study material was composed of cDNA or gDNA derived from T cells, B-cell-depleted T cells, or PBMCs. Deeply sampled blood TCRbeta repertoires from subjects exposed to, actively infected with, or recovered from COVID-19 were included in the dataset. The repertoires were made available in a free public database intended to serve as a resource for research on the immune response to SARS-CoV-2. The samples were drawn from the first 160 participants of the ongoing ImmuneRACE study and from over 950 subjects provided by 6 global collaborators. Sample metadata almost always included a de-identified subject ID, COVID-19 status, age in years and sex. Where available, HLA class I and class II types were taken from metadata supplied by the sample provider and were not determined by assay-based typing.

Participants in the prospective study were aged roughly 18 to 89 years, lived in some 24 United States geographic areas, and enrolled through a virtual design. Cohort assignment in the prospective study relied on participant-reported clinical history from a screening survey and a study questionnaire. Mobile phlebotomists in the prospective study collected whole blood, serum and a nasopharyngeal or oropharyngeal swab from every participant. Additional blood draws and questionnaires over a roughly two-month period could optionally be provided by prospective study participants. Prospective study blood samples were shipped either frozen or at room temperature before DNA extraction. General findings and caveats noted by the study authors: How much clinical and demographic metadata was included differed by source and by participant, and the metadata was provided uncurated.

The CDR3 measures 14 amino acids from cysteine to phenylalanine. Solely the CDR3 DNA is kept, with 42 bases framed from the first base. V was cut back by 3 bases and J by 5 bases, leaving a gap of 13 bases between them. Taken from the germline V gene, the CDR1 and CDR2 loops are SGHVS and FQNEAQ. The V and J segments used are TRBV7-8 and TRBJ2-5, and perhaps TRBD1 as D gene, on 6 matching bases. Sequenced: PBMCs or T cells enriched from blood (not recorded which). The sequence was obtained from a woman between 40 and 50 years old with acute COVID-19. The nucleotide sequence is TGTGCCAGCAGCTTTGAAGGGGGAATGGAGACCCAGTACTTC. Its product reads: CASSFEGGMETQYF.